This is a list of T cell receptor beta chains from one sample in a study of T-cell memory formation after mild COVID-19. TCRdb re-called the 5' RACE reads with MiXCR, one entry per CDR3 protein. The sample holds 470,000 or so distinct CDR3 sequences, 20% seen once. Sequences were obtained from PBMCs or a T cell subset sorted from them (not recorded which). Source of these receptors: an adult woman who had mild COVID-19 (a few samples of this study predate the infection). Cell type and time point are not known. Both conserved end residues are part of each CDR3. Each record gives: CDR3 DNA, CDR3 protein, D gene, clone size, V gene, J gene. D genes are given only for firm matches. Size is omitted from some rows. Given values are once, few, many or a class for expanded clones.

DNA: TGTGCCAGCTCACCGTCTAGCCCTGTCGAGCAGTACTTC
CDR3: CASSPSSPVEQYF
D: .
size: .
V: TRBV18
J: TRBJ2-7

DNA: TGTGCCAGCAGTGGGGACGGACTCTCCTACAATGAGCAGTTCTTC
CDR3: CASSGDGLSYNEQFF
D: .
size: .
V: TRBV2
J: TRBJ2-1

DNA: TGTGCCAGCAGCCAATTAGTGGTTACTGGAAACACCATATATTTT
CDR3: CASSQLVVTGNTIYF
D: .
size: .
V: TRBV4-2
J: TRBJ1-3

DNA: TGTGCCAGCAGTTCCTCGGGACTAGCGGGGATGGAGACCCAGTACTTC
CDR3: CASSSSGLAGMETQYF
D: TRBD2
size: .
V: TRBV12-3/TRBV12-4
J: TRBJ2-5

DNA: TGCGCCAGCAGCCACCAGGGGAATGGCTACACCTTC
CDR3: CASSHQGNGYTF
D: .
size: .
V: TRBV4-1
J: TRBJ1-2

DNA: TGTGCCAGCAGCGTAGTTGCCGGGGGGCATCTCTACACTGAGCAGTTCTTC
CDR3: CASSVVAGGHLYTEQFF
D: .
size: .
V: TRBV9
J: TRBJ2-1

DNA: TGCAGTGCTAGAGAGCCGACAGGAGAGACCCAGTACTTC
CDR3: CSAREPTGETQYF
D: .
size: few
V: TRBV20-1
J: TRBJ2-5

DNA: TGTGCCAGCAGCCCCCCCCCGTCAGGGGGTCACCTCCCGGATACGCAGTATTTT
CDR3: CASSPPPSGGHLPDTQYF
D: TRBD1
size: .
V: TRBV7-9
J: TRBJ2-3

DNA: TGTGCCAGCAGTCTAACACAGGGTTGGCAGCCCCAGCATTTT
CDR3: CASSLTQGWQPQHF
D: .
size: few
V: TRBV27
J: TRBJ1-5

DNA: TGCAGTGCTAGAATACCGGATGGCTACACCTTC
CDR3: CSARIPDGYTF
D: .
size: .
V: TRBV20-1
J: TRBJ1-2

DNA: TGTGCCAGCCACCAGGGGCGCGGGTATTATGGCTACACCTTC
CDR3: CASHQGRGYYGYTF
D: .
size: .
V: TRBV6-5
J: TRBJ1-2

DNA: TGCGCCAGCAGCCAAGCGGTATCGATTGGTTTACAGGGGGCTCTGAACATTCAGTACTTC
CDR3: CASSQAVSIGLQGALNIQYF
D: TRBD1
size: .
V: TRBV4-1
J: TRBJ2-4

DNA: TGCGCCAGCAGCTCTGGGGCGAGCTCCTATAATTCACCCCTCCACTTT
CDR3: CASSSGASSYNSPLHF
D: .
size: .
V: TRBV5-1
J: TRBJ1-6

DNA: TGTGCCAGCAGCCTCTCCCGGGCTTCACTAGGGGAAAAACTGTTTTTT
CDR3: CASSLSRASLGEKLFF
D: .
size: .
V: TRBV12-3/TRBV12-4
J: TRBJ1-4

DNA: TGTGCCAGCAGTTTGGAGACAGCCCAGCATTTT
CDR3: CASSLETAQHF
D: .
size: .
V: TRBV12-3/TRBV12-4
J: TRBJ1-5

DNA: TGCGCCAGCAGCCATGAAATCGCCCCTGGTGAGGGTGAGACCCAGTACTTC
CDR3: CASSHEIAPGEGETQYF
D: .
size: few
V: TRBV5-1
J: TRBJ2-5

DNA: TGTGCCAGCAGTAAGAGCTACAGGGTCCCCTCCAATGAGCAGTTCTTC
CDR3: CASSKSYRVPSNEQFF
D: .
size: .
V: TRBV6-2/TRBV6-3
J: TRBJ2-1

DNA: TGTGCCAGCAGCCGGGACACGCCCAGCTCCTACGAGCAGTACTTC
CDR3: CASSRDTPSSYEQYF
D: .
size: few
V: TRBV4-2
J: TRBJ2-7

DNA: TGTGCCAGCAGCTGCTATGACAGGGTTTCCTGCACTGAAGCTTTCTTT
CDR3: CASSCYDRVSCTEAFF
D: TRBD1
size: .
V: TRBV5-6
J: TRBJ1-1

DNA: TGTGCCAGCAGCTCAGACGGGCTAGCCGCAGATACGCAGTATTTT
CDR3: CASSSDGLAADTQYF
D: .
size: .
V: TRBV4-2
J: TRBJ2-3

DNA: TGTGCCAGCAGCTTTCTTTCTACGGGAAATGAGCAGTTCTTC
CDR3: CASSFLSTGNEQFF
D: .
size: few
V: TRBV7-2
J: TRBJ2-1

DNA: TGTGCCAGCAGCTCGGAGGGAAACGAGCAGTACTTC
CDR3: CASSSEGNEQYF
D: .
size: .
V: TRBV7-9
J: TRBJ2-7

DNA: TGCGCCAGCAGCTTGGCGGAGATTTCTAACTATGGCTACACCTTC
CDR3: CASSLAEISNYGYTF
D: .
size: .
V: TRBV5-1
J: TRBJ1-2

DNA: TGTGCCCGGACCGGGGGCGGGGACACAGATACGCAGTATTTT
CDR3: CARTGGGDTDTQYF
D: .
size: few
V: TRBV6-6
J: TRBJ2-3

DNA: TGTGCCAGCAGTTACTCGATCTCAAGCACCGGGGAGCTGTTTTTT
CDR3: CASSYSISSTGELFF
D: .
size: few
V: TRBV6-5
J: TRBJ2-2

DNA: TGTGCCAGCAGCTTGCAGGGGGTGGCCTATGGCTACACCTTC
CDR3: CASSLQGVAYGYTF
D: TRBD1
size: .
V: TRBV5-6
J: TRBJ1-2

DNA: TGCGCCAGCAGCTTAAGCCAGTCGATGAACACTGAAGCTTTCTTT
CDR3: CASSLSQSMNTEAFF
D: .
size: few
V: TRBV5-1
J: TRBJ1-1

DNA: TGTGCCAGCAGCCTCTCTAGCGCCCCCTACGAGCAGTACTTC
CDR3: CASSLSSAPYEQYF
D: .
size: few
V: TRBV2
J: TRBJ2-7

DNA: TGTGCCAGCAGTTTCTGGCGAAGAGATACGCAGTATTTT
CDR3: CASSFWRRDTQYF
D: .
size: .
V: TRBV12-3/TRBV12-4
J: TRBJ2-3

DNA: TGTGCCAGCAGCGACCAGACAGGGGGCACGAACACTGAAGCTTTCTTT
CDR3: CASSDQTGGTNTEAFF
D: TRBD1
size: .
V: TRBV3-1
J: TRBJ1-1

DNA: TGTGCCAGCTCCCCTAGCCCCCCTGGGGCCAACGTCCTGACTTTC
CDR3: CASSPSPPGANVLTF
D: .
size: .
V: TRBV18
J: TRBJ2-6

DNA: TGTGCCAGCAACCCATACTCCGATCGGGCTAGCGGGAGCACAGATACGCAGTATTTT
CDR3: CASNPYSDRASGSTDTQYF
D: TRBD2
size: few
V: TRBV5-7
J: TRBJ2-3